This T cell receptor beta chain was observed in a study of cytomegalovirus exposure and HLA in healthy donors. Looking at the study overall: Of several hundred genotyped donors, roughly 81% grouped in the Caucasian-associated ancestry cluster.

Regarding the study as a whole: The study reported that TCR beta sequences accurately predicted HLA-A and HLA-B alleles in most subjects.

Primers: 60 Vbeta forward and 13 Jbeta reverse. Some clones are missing from TCRdb's copy, which holds only in-frame ones; the method was immunoSEQ multiplex PCR. Here the sample spans 160,000 or so clones, around 80% being singletons. This clone was seen once. The antigen is unknown. This CDR3 is 16 amino acids long. After removal of 0 bases from V and 5 bases from J, the junction contained 9 bases not matched to a gene. Germline V gene data show CDR1 as KGHSH and CDR2 as LQKENI. The V call is TRBV18, the J call TRBJ1-2; TRBD1 matches 7 bases. Specimen: PBMCs. The TCR comes from a woman in her 30s in good health and CMV-seropositive. This chain's CDR3 is CASSPPSTGTAYGYTF. The CDR3 DNA sequence: TGTGCCAGCTCACCACCGAGTACCGGGACAGCGTATGGCTACACCTTC. The full variable domain, with the rest looked up from reference TRBV18 and TRBJ1-2, is NAGVMQNPRHLVRRRGQEARLRCSPMKGHSHVYWYRQLPEEGLKFMVYLQKENIIDESGMPKERFSAEFPKEGPSILRIQQVVRGDSAAYFCASSPPSTGTAYGYTFGSGTRLTVV.